Following are 22 T cell receptor beta chains from one sample sequenced in a study of glioma-infiltrating T cells after dendritic cell vaccination. Time point specified: after dendritic cell vaccination, including at tumor progression/relapse. Libraries were prepared by immunoSEQ multiplex PCR; TCRdb keeps only in-frame clonotypes and omits some of them. Of just under 100,000 clones listed, approximately 80% are singletons. The source material was blood, sampled after dendritic cell vaccination. The receptor set was obtained from a human donor with glioblastoma.

The CDR3 here is CASRLYASGTGYEQYF. As DNA, the CDR3 is TGTGCAAGTCGCTTATATGCCTCCGGGACAGGGTACGAGCAGTACTTC. The chain has TRBV12-2 and TRBJ2-7; the table's D call of TRBD1 was not tested on the DNA. TRBV12-2 constitutes a pseudogene. This CDR3 contains 16 residues.

This clone was found a few times. This sequence joins TRBV19 and TRBJ2-3; 8 nucleotides line up with TRBD1. Per germline, CDR1 LNHDA and CDR2 SQIVND (reference sequence). The J segment lost 4 bases and the V segment lost 7 bases, leaving 10 bases of the junction unmatched. The CDR3 is 15 amino acids. CDR3 residues: CASKPRGLMADTQYF. The CDR3 DNA reads as TGTGCCAGTAAGCCCAGGGGGCTAATGGCAGATACGCAGTATTTT. Full variable domain (outside the CDR3, taken from reference TRBV19 and TRBJ2-3): DGGITQSPKYLFRKEGQNVTLSCEQNLNHDAMYWYRQDPGQGLRLIYYSQIVNDFQKGDIAEGYSVSREKKESFPLTVTSAQKNPTAFYLCASKPRGLMADTQYFGPGTRLTVL.

The sample holds a few counts of this clone. This chain links TRBV2 with TRBJ1-5; D gene uncertain. The CDR3 is made up of 15 amino acids. V dropped 6 bases and J dropped 2 bases, with 14 bases sitting between them. Germline V gene data show CDR1 as SNHLY and CDR2 as FYNNEI. DNA of the CDR3: TGTGCCAGCAGGGAACAGTTCGCGGGCAATCAGCCCCAGCATTTT. The encoded protein is CASREQFAGNQPQHF.

This clone has only one observation. V and J are TRBV2 and TRBJ1-5, with a weak D call TRBD1 (6 bases). Trimming cost V 3 bases and J 6 bases, with 9 bases left between them. CDR1 and CDR2 from the germline V gene are SNHLY and FYNNEI. The CDR3 has 13 amino acids. As DNA, the CDR3 is TGTGCCAGCAGTGATGCCAGGGGTCAGCCCCAGCATTTT. Protein sequence: CASSDARGQPQHF.

The chain recombines TRBV28 with TRBJ2-7; 8 bases match TRBD2. The CDR3 runs 13 residues. Trimming removed 8 bases from V and 0 bases from J; junction bases left unmatched: 3. Germline loops: CDR1 MDHEN, CDR2 SYDVKM. The CDR3 protein is CASERGISYEQYF. As DNA, the CDR3 is TGTGCCAGCGAGCGGGGGATCTCCTACGAGCAGTACTTC.

The chain is built from TRBV28 and TRBJ2-7; 11 bases line up with TRBD2. Unmatched junction bases numbered 3, after V lost 2 bases and J lost 6 bases. This CDR3 is 14 amino acids long. The germline V gene encodes CDR1 MDHEN and CDR2 SYDVKM. The CDR3 DNA sequence: TGTGCCAGCAGTTTAGGGCTAGCGGGAGGCGAGCAGTACTTC. Translating it yields CASSLGLAGGEQYF.

This clone came up a few times. V is TRBV10-3 and J is TRBJ1-2, with TRBD1 as a possible D gene (5 bases). The length of the CDR3 is 15 residues. V was pared by 1 base and J by 6 bases, with 15 bases between. CDR1 ENHRY and CDR2 SYGVKD come from the germline V gene. The CDR3 region is CAISEFSGTFDGYTF. The CDR3, as DNA: TGTGCCATCAGTGAGTTTTCAGGGACTTTCGATGGCTACACCTTC.

The chain employs TRBV5-1 and TRBJ2-7; 10 bases are shared with TRBD2. The CDR3 length is 15 residues. The germline V gene has CDR1 SGHRS and CDR2 YFSETQ. V trimming: 2 bases; J trimming: 2 bases; junction bases outside the gene matches: 4. Here the CDR3 reads CASSFIAGGPYEQYF. The DNA of the CDR3 is TGCGCCAGCAGCTTCATAGCGGGGGGTCCCTACGAGCAGTACTTC.

The rearrangement joins TRBV6-5 to TRBJ2-7; TRBD1 agrees at 7 bases. V shed 5 bases, J shed 1 base, and the junction held 8 bases outside the gene matches. Germline CDR1 reads MNHEY; CDR2 reads SVGAGI. This CDR3 comprises 15 residues. The CDR3 loop is CASSKPGTASYEQYF. In DNA form, the CDR3 reads TGTGCCAGCAGTAAACCCGGGACAGCTTCCTACGAGCAGTACTTC.

This clone came up once. V is TRBV10-3 and J is TRBJ2-7, with D hard to call. Trimming shortened V by 2 bases and J by 0 bases, and 11 bases separated the two germline ends. Germline CDR1 ENHRY, CDR2 SYGVKD. The length of the CDR3 is 15 residues. As DNA, the CDR3 is TGTGCCATCAGTGAGGTGGATCGGAGCTCCTACGAGCAGTACTTC. It encodes CAISEVDRSSYEQYF.

The gene calls are TRBV28 and TRBJ2-1; the match to TRBD2 covers 8 bases. This CDR3 is built from 14 residues. Germline values: CDR1 MDHEN, CDR2 SYDVKM. Trimming removed 3 bases from V and 7 bases from J; junction bases left unmatched: 5. This chain's CDR3 is CASSLTSAVNEQFF. The CDR3 nucleotides read TGTGCCAGCAGTTTGACTAGCGCTGTGAATGAGCAGTTCTTC.

This chain joins TRBV6-5 and TRBJ1-3; weak D call: TRBD1 (6 bases). The germline V gene has CDR1 MNHEY and CDR2 SVGAGI. The V end was cut by 8 bases, the J end by 0 bases, with 14 bases between. The CDR3 is 15 amino acids. CDR3 bases: TGTGCCAGCTCCCTGGGGGACATCTCTGGAAACACCATATATTTT. Residues: CASSLGDISGNTIYF.

This CDR3 reads CASSETMNTEAFF. The CDR3 DNA follows: TGCGCCAGCAGCGAAACAATGAACACTGAAGCTTTCTTT. The gene calls are TRBV5-1 and TRBJ1-1, with D unclear. The CDR3 loop spans 13 amino acids. Per germline, CDR1 SGHRS and CDR2 YFSETQ. With 4 bases removed from V and 0 bases from J, the gap between germline ends came to 7 bases.

The chain is built from TRBV9 and TRBJ1-2; 7 nucleotides match TRBD1. There are 15 residues in the CDR3. Trimming removed 0 bases from V and 5 bases from J; junction bases left unmatched: 7. Germline CDR1 SGDLS, CDR2 YYNGEE. The chain's CDR3 is CASSVGPGGLYGYTF. The CDR3 nucleotides are TGTGCCAGCAGCGTAGGCCCAGGGGGGCTGTATGGCTACACCTTC.

The gene calls are TRBV7-8 and TRBJ1-1, with TRBD1 matching over 7 bases. V lost 4 bases and J lost 6; bases outside the gene matches: 2. The CDR3 is 12 residues long. The germline V gene encodes CDR1 SGHVS and CDR2 FQNEAQ. CDR3 sequence reads: CASSYGTAEAFF. DNA of the CDR3: TGTGCCAGCAGCTATGGGACAGCTGAAGCTTTCTTT.

The chain is built from TRBV7-2 and TRBJ2-1; TRBD2 aligns across 7 bases. Trimming removed 1 base from V and 8 bases from J; junction bases left unmatched: 8. CDR1 is SGHTA, CDR2 FQGNSA, per germline. The CDR3 has 15 residues. CDR3 in amino acids: CASSLEGGSFYEQFF. The CDR3 DNA reads as TGTGCCAGCAGCTTAGAAGGCGGGAGTTTTTATGAGCAGTTCTTC.

Here the CDR3 reads CASSSVADNEQFF. CDR3 in DNA: TGTGCCAGCAGCTCAGTAGCGGACAATGAGCAGTTCTTC. The chain has TRBV11-3 and TRBJ2-1; D is perhaps TRBD2 (6 bases). The CDR3 is made up of 13 amino acids. V lost 4 bases and J 5 bases, leaving 9 bases between the germline ends. Germline values: CDR1 SGHNT, CDR2 YENEEA.

This clone was seen only a few times. The chain has TRBV7-2 and TRBJ2-3; D may be TRBD2 (6 bases). Germline-derived CDR1 and CDR2 are SGHTA and FQGNSA. V gave up 1 base and J gave up 6 bases, with 17 bases separating them. The CDR3 is 16 residues long. The CDR3 sequence: CASSLVGTSIMDTQYF. CDR3 DNA: TGTGCCAGCAGCTTAGTCGGGACTTCGATAATGGATACGCAGTATTTT.

This rearrangement joins TRBV29-1 to TRBJ1-2; D is perhaps TRBD1 (6 bases). V was cut by 6 bases and J by 2 bases, with 16 bases left in between. This CDR3 is 14 amino acids long. Germline V gives CDR1 SQVTM, CDR2 ANQGSEA. CDR3 coding DNA: TGCAGCGTAGAGCCCTCAGGGGTCAACTATGGCTACACCTTC. Its translation: CSVEPSGVNYGYTF.

The chain carries TRBV10-2 and TRBJ2-2, with 16 bases aligning to TRBD2. This CDR3 is built from 18 residues. V dropped 10 bases and J dropped 3; count of bases not matched to a gene: 11. CDR1 is WSHSY, CDR2 SAAADI, per germline. CDR3 region: CATCGTSGGAIDTGELFF. The DNA of the CDR3 is TGCGCCACATGCGGGACTAGCGGGGGGGCAATCGACACCGGGGAGCTGTTTTTT.

This chain uses TRBV5-4 with TRBJ2-3; 9 bases fit TRBD2. CDR1 SGHNT and CDR2 YYREEE come from the germline V gene (reference sequence). CDR3 length: 16 residues. The J segment lost 6 bases and the V segment lost 9 bases, leaving 17 bases of the junction unmatched. The CDR3 bases are TGTGCCACCCGCCGGGCGGGAGGGTTGGAGGGGGATACGCAGTATTTT. Translation: CATRRAGGLEGDTQYF.

This clone has only one observation. The J gene is TRBJ1-1, the V gene TRBV10-3; D is perhaps TRBD1 (6 bases). V lost 7 bases to trimming and J lost 0 bases, with 15 bases between them. This CDR3 contains 15 residues. The germline CDR1 and CDR2 sequences are ENHRY and SYGVKD. For the CDR3, the DNA is TGTGCCATCACTTCAGGGGAACCCATGAACACTGAAGCTTTCTTT. This sequence encodes CAITSGEPMNTEAFF.